This T cell receptor (beta chain) was recovered during a study of cytomegalovirus exposure and HLA in healthy donors. Vbeta (60) and Jbeta (13) primers were used in the PCR. Generated by immunoSEQ multiplex PCR, the TCRdb table keeps only in-frame clones and is missing some. The table has tens of thousands of clones, approximately 66% seen once. Germline V gene lookup returns CDR1 SNHLY and CDR2 FYNNEI. This CDR3 region has 19 residues. J was trimmed by 3 bases and V by 2 bases; bases with no gene match: 11. This clone was found once. The TCR comes from a man aged 45 to 65 in good health and CMV-seropositive. The V and J genes are TRBV2 and TRBJ1-6, with 9 bases that match TRBD1. The sequenced material came from PBMCs. CDR3: CASSENAGTGTFYNSPLHF. The CDR3 coding sequence is TGTGCCAGCAGTGAAAATGCCGGGACAGGGACATTCTATAATTCACCCCTCCACTTT.